The 24 T cell receptor beta chains presented below share a single source sample, sequenced in a study of shared clonotypes between healthy human individuals. Selected positively for CCR7 and CD45RO-negative, naive CD8 cells excluded terminally differentiated effector memory CD45RA+ cells. TCRdb's table, derived via immunoSEQ multiplex PCR, lists solely in-frame clones and lacks some. The sample has millions of clones, around 93% seen once; the top ten hold about 1.5%. Material: naive CD8+ T cells from PBMCs. These receptors originate from a man in his late teens or twenties in good health. Some clones in this sample may be carry-over from other donors' samples.

The chain recombines TRBV5-4 with TRBJ2-7; tentative D call: TRBD2 (7 bases). Germline V gives CDR1 SGHNT, CDR2 YYREEE (reference sequence). This CDR3 has 17 amino acids. V was shortened by 4 bases and J by 4 bases, with 24 bases between the two germline ends. The CDR3 is CASSLGEGGVRKYEQYF. Written as DNA, the CDR3 is TGTGCCAGCAGCCTGGGGGAGGGGGGAGTTCGAAAATACGAGCAGTACTTC.

Notes on this clone: Other DNA sequences in the same sample also yield this CDR3. The V gene is TRBV7-9, the J gene TRBJ1-1; D call uncertain. Germline V CDR1 and CDR2: SEHNR, FQNEAQ (reference sequence). The CDR3 runs 14 residues. Trimming removed 3 bases at V and 3 bases at J, with 11 bases between. CDR3 protein: CASSFRDRDTEAFF. CDR3 nucleotide sequence: TGTGCCAGCAGCTTCCGGGATCGAGACACTGAAGCTTTCTTT.

Of note for this clone: The same CDR3 is also encoded by other DNA sequences in this sample. The CDR3 DNA follows: TGTGCCAGCAGTTTCGGGACAGGCTACGAGCAGTACTTC. Residues: CASSFGTGYEQYF. The chain couples TRBV28 to TRBJ2-7; 8 positions match TRBD1. Germline-derived CDR1 and CDR2 are MDHEN and SYDVKM. Trimming removed 3 bases from V and 3 bases from J; junction bases left unmatched: 1. The CDR3 is 13 residues long.

The chain has TRBV28 and TRBJ2-1, with 12 bases aligning to TRBD2. CDR1 is MDHEN, CDR2 SYDVKM, per germline. This CDR3 is built from 14 residues. Unmatched junction bases numbered 8, after V lost 7 bases and J lost 10 bases. This chain's CDR3 is CASKGLAGGNEQFF. CDR3 nucleotide sequence: TGTGCCAGCAAGGGGCTAGCGGGAGGGAACGAGCAGTTCTTC.

J is TRBJ2-7 and V is TRBV6-4; a weak D match, TRBD2 (6 bases). Germline CDR1 is MRHNA and CDR2 is SNTAGT. This CDR3 is built from 19 residues. Trimming pared 4 bases from V and 0 bases from J, leaving 25 bases between. The chain's CDR3 is CASSGTFRDGGGTSYEQYF. CDR3 DNA sequence: TGTGCCAGCAGTGGGACATTCAGGGATGGGGGAGGCACCTCCTACGAGCAGTACTTC.

This clone was picked up one time. The V call is TRBV6-4, the J call TRBJ2-1; no reliable D call. The V gene's germline CDR1 is MRHNA and CDR2 SNTAGT. Trimming removed 5 bases at V and 0 bases at J, with 8 bases between. The CDR3 consists of 14 residues. The CDR3 DNA is TGTGCCAGCAGTCAACTACGCTCCTACAATGAGCAGTTCTTC. Its protein is CASSQLRSYNEQFF.

The rearrangement uses TRBV19 and TRBJ1-5, with 8 bases lining up with TRBD1. Per germline, CDR1 LNHDA and CDR2 SQIVND (reference sequence). This CDR3 region has 15 residues. Trimming at V came to 4 bases and at J to 6 bases, leaving 8 bases not matched to a gene. CDR3 in amino acids: CASSNDRGSGQPQHF. The CDR3 DNA is TGTGCCAGTAGTAATGACAGGGGATCAGGTCAGCCCCAGCATTTT.

This chain connects TRBV19 to TRBJ2-1, with TRBD1 matching 8 bases. Germline V gene data show CDR1 as LNHDA and CDR2 as SQIVND (reference sequence). The CDR3 consists of 14 residues. V shed 5 bases and J 5 bases; nucleotides not matched to a gene: 5. The CDR3 reads CASSGQGLNNEQFF. CDR3 DNA sequence: TGTGCCAGTAGTGGACAGGGTCTGAACAATGAGCAGTTCTTC.

The rearrangement links TRBV5-6 to TRBJ2-1; 11 nucleotides match TRBD2. The CDR3 is 16 residues long. With V trimmed by 4 bases and J by 4 bases, 7 bases remained unmatched. Germline loops: CDR1 SGHDT, CDR2 YYEEEE. The CDR3 nucleotides read TGTGCCAGCAGCCGATCAGGGACTAGCGGTTACAATGAGCAGTTCTTC. Protein: CASSRSGTSGYNEQFF.

The V and J genes are TRBV28 and TRBJ2-3, with 7 bases fitting TRBD1. The CDR3 contains 14 residues. Germline loops: CDR1 MDHEN, CDR2 SYDVKM. V dropped 3 bases and J dropped 6; count of bases not matched to a gene: 6. This CDR3 reads CASSFEGAGDTQYF. CDR3 coding DNA: TGTGCCAGCAGTTTCGAGGGGGCCGGGGATACGCAGTATTTT.

With respect to this clone: Other DNA sequences within the sample encode an identical CDR3. The V gene is TRBV28, the J gene TRBJ1-1, with D perhaps TRBD1 (5 bases). V was clipped by 3 bases and J by 0 bases, with 8 bases between them. This CDR3 spans 14 amino acids. Per germline, CDR1 MDHEN and CDR2 SYDVKM. For the CDR3, the DNA is TGTGCCAGCAGTTTGACAGATATGAACACTGAAGCTTTCTTT. The encoded protein is CASSLTDMNTEAFF.

This chain uses TRBV10-3 with TRBJ1-5; D remains unclear. The CDR3 is 15 amino acids. Germline V lookup: CDR1 ENHRY, CDR2 SYGVKD. The ends were cut back, 4 bases at V and 0 bases at J, with 10 bases in the middle. This CDR3 is CAISGTDDSNQPQHF. The CDR3 region has the DNA TGTGCCATCAGTGGGACGGATGATAGCAATCAGCCCCAGCATTTT.

This clone came up a few times. This chain uses TRBV9 with TRBJ2-7; D is possibly TRBD1 (6 bases). CDR1 and CDR2 (germline): SGDLS, YYNGEE. Trimming cost V 4 bases and J 2 bases, with 13 bases left between them. The CDR3 consists of 14 residues. CDR3 coding DNA: TGTGCCAGCAGCTTGGGACATTCCCCCTACGAGCAGTACTTC. It yields the protein CASSLGHSPYEQYF.

The chain has TRBV9 and TRBJ2-1; D perhaps matches TRBD2 (6 bases). Trimming shortened V by 2 bases and J by 3 bases, and 21 bases separated the two germline ends. Germline CDR1 SGDLS, CDR2 YYNGEE. CDR3 length equals 18 residues. CDR3 DNA sequence: TGTGCCAGCAGCGTTGGGCGGGAAGTCTTACGGGACTACAATGAGCAGTTCTTC. Residues: CASSVGREVLRDYNEQFF.

The chain recombines TRBV2 with TRBJ1-1, with D possibly matching TRBD1 (5 bases). The CDR3 is made up of 13 amino acids. Germline V gene sequence: CDR1 SNHLY, CDR2 FYNNEI. V gave up 11 bases and J gave up 1 base, with 14 bases separating them. The CDR3 coding sequence is TGTGCCGGCGAGGGACGGGCGAACACTGAAGCTTTCTTT. Its protein is CAGEGRANTEAFF.

V gene TRBV4-2 combines with J gene TRBJ2-2; D is possibly TRBD2 (5 bases). Trimming shortened V by 5 bases and J by 6 bases, and 19 bases separated the two germline ends. Germline assignment: CDR1 LGHNA and CDR2 YNFKEQ. The CDR3 loop spans 16 amino acids. CDR3 region: CASSFAGHMVPGELFF. The CDR3 region has the DNA TGTGCCAGCAGCTTTGCGGGCCATATGGTCCCCGGGGAGCTGTTTTTT.

V is TRBV5-1 and J is TRBJ2-2; D may correspond to TRBD1 or TRBD2 (5 bases each). The CDR3 is 17 amino acids. Trimming stripped 2 bases from V and 2 bases from J, with 16 bases between. The germline V gene has CDR1 SGHRS and CDR2 YFSETQ. CDR3 coding DNA: TGCGCCAGCAGCTTTGGGGCCGGGACCAAAAACACCGGGGAGCTGTTTTTT. Its protein product is CASSFGAGTKNTGELFF.

V gene TRBV5-1 combines with J gene TRBJ2-3, with TRBD2 matching over 14 bases. CDR3 length: 17 amino acids. Losses at the gene ends were 5 bases for V and 1 base for J; bases not matched to a gene: 6. Germline CDR1 and CDR2: SGHRS and YFSETQ. This CDR3 reads CASSLLGLAGGTDTQYF. DNA for the CDR3: TGCGCCAGCAGTTTACTGGGACTAGCGGGAGGCACAGATACGCAGTATTTT.

This clone has a single count. The rearrangement uses TRBV15 and TRBJ1-1, with TRBD1 matching over 7 bases. The germline CDR1 and CDR2 sequences are LNHNV and YYDKDF (reference sequence). Unmatched junction bases numbered 5, after V lost 6 bases and J lost 1 base. The CDR3 runs to 14 residues. CDR3 sequence reads: CATRPDRANTEAFF. The DNA of the CDR3 is TGTGCCACCAGACCAGACAGGGCGAACACTGAAGCTTTCTTT.

The V gene is TRBV5-1, the J gene TRBJ1-2; D is unresolved. Trimming took 0 bases from V and 2 from J, leaving 5 bases between them. CDR3 size: 13 residues. Germline V CDR1 and CDR2: SGHRS, YFSETQ. The CDR3 DNA reads as TGCGCCAGCAGCTTGGAGAGAAACTATGGCTACACCTTC. Translated, it gives CASSLERNYGYTF.

This chain links TRBV11-2 with TRBJ2-7, with TRBD1 matching 7 bases. This CDR3 has 15 residues. J gave up 0 bases and V 4 bases, and 6 bases lay outside the gene matches. Germline CDR1 and CDR2: SGHAT and FQNNGV. The DNA of the CDR3 is TGTGCCAGCAGCTACGGGACAGTACACTCCTACGAGCAGTACTTC. It codes for CASSYGTVHSYEQYF.

The genes are TRBV4-2 and TRBJ2-7; D is possibly TRBD2 (6 bases). V was pared by 1 base and J by 5 bases, with 15 bases between. The germline CDR1 and CDR2 sequences are LGHNA and YNFKEQ. The length of the CDR3 is 15 residues. The chain's CDR3 is CASSQGLGRYHEQYF. In DNA, the CDR3 is TGTGCCAGCAGCCAAGGACTAGGAAGGTACCACGAGCAGTACTTC.

The rearrangement links TRBV7-9 to TRBJ2-7, with D perhaps TRBD2 (6 bases). Trimming left V 6 bases short and J 2 bases short, with 11 bases between. There are 13 residues in the CDR3. CDR1 is SEHNR and CDR2 is FQNEAQ in the germline V gene (reference sequence). The CDR3 sequence: CASSRDWAYEQYF. DNA for the CDR3: TGTGCCAGCAGTAGGGACTGGGCCTACGAGCAGTACTTC.

V usage is TRBV7-9 and J usage is TRBJ2-3, with TRBD2 matching 8 bases. J gave up 2 bases and V 8 bases, and 15 bases lay outside the gene matches. The length of the CDR3 is 17 residues. CDR1 and CDR2 from the germline V gene are SEHNR and FQNEAQ (reference sequence). The CDR3, as DNA: TGTGCCAGCGACCTTAGCGGGGCCCATCCTACCACAGATACGCAGTATTTT. Translated, it gives CASDLSGAHPTTDTQYF.